A single count supports the clone carrying this T cell receptor (beta chain). What it binds is not known. This sample is drawn from a study of vaccination effects on CD4 cells after COVID-19. On the study more broadly: ViraFEST expansion of antigen-specific CD4+ T cells with viral peptide pools preceded sequencing. Each participant received a vaccine that was either BNT162b2 or mRNA-1273, given as two doses. Notes on the study in general: Long after vaccination, the clones induced by infection and by vaccine shrank markedly in size.

With more than nine days of culture completed, CD4+ T cells were isolated. Produced via immunoSEQ multiplex PCR; TCRdb's table is partial and in-frame only. Of about 25,000 clones listed, 73% are singletons. The CDR3 loop spans 14 amino acids. CDR1 is MNHEY and CDR2 is SVGEGT in the germline V gene. V lost 6 bases and J lost 7; bases outside the gene matches: 7. The sequence came from a human donor who received a COVID-19 vaccine. This sample comprised CD4+ T cells from PBMCs cultured without peptide, obtained before COVID-19 vaccination. The rearrangement joins TRBV6-2 or TRBV6-3 to TRBJ1-5, with 9 bases matching TRBD1. The CDR3 is CASSRDRDGQPQHF. The CDR3 nucleotides read TGTGCCAGCAGCCGGGACAGGGATGGACAGCCCCAGCATTTT.